The clone carrying this T cell receptor (beta chain) was seen a few times. Study processing details: Quantification of nucleated cells was approximated via reference gene primer amplification. Profiling relied on immunoSEQ multiplex PCR, and the TCRdb table lists in-frame clones only, not all of them. V and J calls and clone size follow that table, whereas D and trimming were derived from the DNA. The data contain around 170,000 clones, about 88% of them singletons. This entry comes from a study of blood T cell repertoires in COVID-19. Study as a whole: Samples of COVID-19 (acute and convalescent) were obtained from the United States, Italy and Spain. T cells, B-cell-depleted T cells, or PBMCs supplied cDNA or gDNA.

V lost 3 bases and J lost 7; bases outside the gene matches: 8. The length of the CDR3 is 15 residues. Germline CDR1 LNHDA, CDR2 SQIVND (reference sequence). The clonotype comes from a man aged 25 to 40 with active or convalescent COVID-19. Sequencing was carried out using peripheral blood. This chain joins TRBV19 and TRBJ1-4; 7 bases fit TRBD1. The CDR3 loop reads CASSMKQGLGEKLFF. The CDR3 DNA reads as TGTGCCAGTAGTATGAAACAGGGGCTGGGTGAAAAACTGTTTTTT.